A single T cell receptor beta chain is shown here with its context. Its matching antigen is unknown. Data came from immunoSEQ multiplex PCR; TCRdb stores just in-frame clones and leaves some out. The sample carries 110,000 to 150,000 clones, around 90% recorded once. These data belong to a study of T cell responses to AZD1222 COVID-19 vaccine. About the research overall: Pooled samples include second doses given at about 4 or 12 weeks. Regarding the study as a whole: Mostly white British, mostly female donors; authors suggested clonal diversity may be underestimated. Seropositive AZD1222 recipients at baseline numbered only five to seven. Regions 160-218 and 743-854 dominated among vaccine-associated CD4 TCRs spanning spike.

The receptor's source is an adult in good health. This specimen was peripheral blood, taken on day 0 of AZD1222 vaccination.

The CDR3: CASSLDGVGYTF. CDR3 coding DNA: TGTGCCAGCAGCTTAGACGGGGTAGGCTACACCTTC. The chain links TRBV7-9 to TRBJ1-2, with D uncertain. The CDR3 has 12 residues. Germline CDR1 is SEHNR and CDR2 is FQNEAQ (reference sequence). Trimming took 1 base from V and 8 from J, leaving 8 bases between them.